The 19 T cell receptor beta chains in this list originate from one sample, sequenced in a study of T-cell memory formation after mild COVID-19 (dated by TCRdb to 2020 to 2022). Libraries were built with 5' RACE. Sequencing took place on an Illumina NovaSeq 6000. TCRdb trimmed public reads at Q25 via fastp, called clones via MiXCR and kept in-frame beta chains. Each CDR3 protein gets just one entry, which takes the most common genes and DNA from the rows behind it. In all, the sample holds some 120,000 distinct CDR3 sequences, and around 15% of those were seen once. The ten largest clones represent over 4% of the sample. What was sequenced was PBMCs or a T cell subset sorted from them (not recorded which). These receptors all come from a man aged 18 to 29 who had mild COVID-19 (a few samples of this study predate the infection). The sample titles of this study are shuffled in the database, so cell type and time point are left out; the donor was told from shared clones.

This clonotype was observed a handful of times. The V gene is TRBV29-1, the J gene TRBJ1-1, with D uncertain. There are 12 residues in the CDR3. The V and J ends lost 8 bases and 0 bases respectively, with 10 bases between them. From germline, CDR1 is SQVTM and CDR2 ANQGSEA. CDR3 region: CSPGGMNTEAFF. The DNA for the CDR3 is TGCAGCCCCGGTGGGATGAACACTGAAGCTTTCTTT.

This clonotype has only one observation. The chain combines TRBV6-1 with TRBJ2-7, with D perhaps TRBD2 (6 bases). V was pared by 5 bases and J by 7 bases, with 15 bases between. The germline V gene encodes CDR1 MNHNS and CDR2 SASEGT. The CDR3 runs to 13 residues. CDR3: CASSTDLRGEQYF. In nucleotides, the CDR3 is TGTGCCAGCAGTACAGACCTCCGGGGGGAGCAGTACTTC.

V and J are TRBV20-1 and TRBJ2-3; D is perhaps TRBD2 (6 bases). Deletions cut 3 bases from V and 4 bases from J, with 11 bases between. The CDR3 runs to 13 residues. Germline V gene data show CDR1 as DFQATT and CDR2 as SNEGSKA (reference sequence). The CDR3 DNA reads TGCAGTGCTAGTTCCTGGGGGGCAGATACGCAGTATTTT. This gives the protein CSASSWGADTQYF.

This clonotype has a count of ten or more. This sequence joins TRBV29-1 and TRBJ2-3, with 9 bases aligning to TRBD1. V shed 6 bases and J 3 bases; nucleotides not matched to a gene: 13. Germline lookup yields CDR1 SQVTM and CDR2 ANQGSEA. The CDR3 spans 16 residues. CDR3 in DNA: TGCAGCGTCACCCACCCTGACAGGGGGGTAACAGATACGCAGTATTTT. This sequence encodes CSVTHPDRGVTDTQYF.

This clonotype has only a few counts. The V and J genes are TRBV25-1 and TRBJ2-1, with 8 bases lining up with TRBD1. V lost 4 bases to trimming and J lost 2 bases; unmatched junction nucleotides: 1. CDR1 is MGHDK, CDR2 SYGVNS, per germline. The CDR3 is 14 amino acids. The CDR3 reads CASSVQGAYNEQFF. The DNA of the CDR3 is TGTGCCAGCAGTGTACAGGGGGCCTACAATGAGCAGTTCTTC.

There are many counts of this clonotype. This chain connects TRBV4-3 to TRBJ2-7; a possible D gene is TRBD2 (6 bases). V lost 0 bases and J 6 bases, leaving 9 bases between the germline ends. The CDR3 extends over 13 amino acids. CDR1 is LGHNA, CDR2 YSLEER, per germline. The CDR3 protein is CASSQDKGGEQYF. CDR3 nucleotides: TGCGCCAGCAGCCAAGATAAGGGAGGCGAGCAGTACTTC.

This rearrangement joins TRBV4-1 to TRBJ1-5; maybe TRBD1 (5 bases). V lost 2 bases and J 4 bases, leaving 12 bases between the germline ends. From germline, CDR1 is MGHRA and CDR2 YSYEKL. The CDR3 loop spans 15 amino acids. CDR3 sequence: CASSQRDRSNQPQHF. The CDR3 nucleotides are TGCGCCAGCAGCCAACGAGACAGATCTAATCAGCCCCAGCATTTT.

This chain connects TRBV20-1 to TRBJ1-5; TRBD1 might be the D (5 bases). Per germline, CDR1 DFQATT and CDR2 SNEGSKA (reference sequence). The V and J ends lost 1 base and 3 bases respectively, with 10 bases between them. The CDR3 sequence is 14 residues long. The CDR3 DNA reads TGCAGTGCTAGAGTCGGAGGGGTCAATCAGCCCCAGCATTTT. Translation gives CSARVGGVNQPQHF.

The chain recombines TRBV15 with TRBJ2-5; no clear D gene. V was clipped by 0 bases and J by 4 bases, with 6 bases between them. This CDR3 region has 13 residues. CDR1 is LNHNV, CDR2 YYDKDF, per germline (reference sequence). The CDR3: CATSRDPGETQYF. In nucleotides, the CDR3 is TGTGCCACCAGCAGAGATCCGGGAGAGACCCAGTACTTC.

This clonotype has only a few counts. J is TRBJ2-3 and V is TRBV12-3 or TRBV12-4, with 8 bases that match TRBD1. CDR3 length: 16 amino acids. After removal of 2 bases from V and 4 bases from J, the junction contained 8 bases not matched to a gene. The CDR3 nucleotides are TGTGCCAGCAGTTTATGGGGTGCAGGGGGCGCAGATACGCAGTATTTT. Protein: CASSLWGAGGADTQYF.

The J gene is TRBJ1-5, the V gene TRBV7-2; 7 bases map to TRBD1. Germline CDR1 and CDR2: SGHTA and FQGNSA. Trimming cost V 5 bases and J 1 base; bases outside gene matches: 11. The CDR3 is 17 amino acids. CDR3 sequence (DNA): TGTGCCAGCAGCCAGGGGGGGGGACGTAAGAGCAATCAGCCCCAGCATTTT. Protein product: CASSQGGGRKSNQPQHF.

The CDR3 here is CASSFGTPNTGELFF. CDR3 DNA sequence: TGTGCCAGCAGCTTCGGGACACCCAACACCGGGGAGCTGTTTTTT. This chain uses TRBV7-9 with TRBJ2-2; TRBD1 might be the D (6 bases). This CDR3 region has 15 residues. CDR1 and CDR2 (germline): SEHNR, FQNEAQ (reference sequence). V lost 3 bases and J lost 2, with 10 bases in between. Looking up the rest from reference TRBV7-9 and TRBJ2-2 gives the full variable domain: DTGVSQNPRHKITKRGQNVTFRCDPISEHNRLYWYRQTLGQGPEFLTYFQNEAQLEKSRLLSDRFSAERPKGSFSTLEIQRTEQGDSAMYLCASSFGTPNTGELFFGEGSRLTVL.

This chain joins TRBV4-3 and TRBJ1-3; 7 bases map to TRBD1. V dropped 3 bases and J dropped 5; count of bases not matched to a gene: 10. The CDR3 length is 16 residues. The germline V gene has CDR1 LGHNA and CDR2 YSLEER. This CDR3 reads CASSQEGQPGRNTIYF. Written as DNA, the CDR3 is TGCGCCAGCAGCCAGGAGGGACAGCCAGGAAGAAACACCATATATTTT.

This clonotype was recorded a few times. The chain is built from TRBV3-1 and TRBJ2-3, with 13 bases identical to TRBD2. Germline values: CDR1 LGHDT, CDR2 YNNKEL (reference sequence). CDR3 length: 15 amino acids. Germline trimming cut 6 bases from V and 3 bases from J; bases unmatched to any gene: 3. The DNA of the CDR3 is TGTGCCAGCAGAGTACTAGCGGGGGGGACAGATACGCAGTATTTT. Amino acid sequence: CASRVLAGGTDTQYF.

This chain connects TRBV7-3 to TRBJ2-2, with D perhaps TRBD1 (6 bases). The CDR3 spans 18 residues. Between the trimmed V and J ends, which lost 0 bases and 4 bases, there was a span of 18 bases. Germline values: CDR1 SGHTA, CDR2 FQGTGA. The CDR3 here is CASSLTGPEQGSTGELFF. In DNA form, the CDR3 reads TGTGCCAGCAGCTTAACAGGGCCGGAACAGGGCTCCACCGGGGAGCTGTTTTTT.

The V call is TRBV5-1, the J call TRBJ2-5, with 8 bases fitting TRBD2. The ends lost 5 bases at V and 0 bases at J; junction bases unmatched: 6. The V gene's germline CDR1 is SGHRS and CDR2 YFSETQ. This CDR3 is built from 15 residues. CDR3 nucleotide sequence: TGCGCCAGCAGTAGGAGCGGGGGACACCAAGAGACCCAGTACTTC. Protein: CASSRSGGHQETQYF.

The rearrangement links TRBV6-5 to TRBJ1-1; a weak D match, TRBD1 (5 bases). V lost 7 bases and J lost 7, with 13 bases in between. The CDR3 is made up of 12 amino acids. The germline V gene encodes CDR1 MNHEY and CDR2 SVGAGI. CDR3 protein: CASNGVRGEAFF. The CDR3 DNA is TGTGCCAGCAACGGTGTTAGGGGTGAAGCTTTCTTT.

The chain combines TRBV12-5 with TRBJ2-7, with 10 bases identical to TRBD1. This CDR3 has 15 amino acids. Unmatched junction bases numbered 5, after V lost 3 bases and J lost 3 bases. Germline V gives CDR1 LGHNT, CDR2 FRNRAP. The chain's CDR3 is CASGFLGQGGYEQYF. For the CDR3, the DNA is TGTGCTAGTGGTTTCCTAGGACAGGGGGGCTACGAGCAGTACTTC.

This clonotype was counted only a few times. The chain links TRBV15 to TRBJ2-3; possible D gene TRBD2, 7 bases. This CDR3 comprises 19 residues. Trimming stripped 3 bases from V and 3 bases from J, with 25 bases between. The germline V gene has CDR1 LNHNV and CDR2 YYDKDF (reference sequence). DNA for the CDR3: TGTGCCACCAGCAGGTCGAGGCTTGGCGGGGGCTCCACGACAGATACGCAGTATTTT. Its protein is CATSRSRLGGGSTTDTQYF.